The 4 T cell receptor beta chains in this list originate from one sample, sequenced in a study of blood T cell repertoires in COVID-19. Method: immunoSEQ multiplex PCR; TCRdb's copy keeps in-frame clones and lacks some. The sample holds more than 90,000 clones, about 85% seen once. Sample: peripheral blood. All receptors derive from a human donor in a cohort sampled during active COVID-19.

This clone was seen only a few times. The gene calls are TRBV10-1 and TRBJ1-1; 7 positions match TRBD1. Trimming at V came to 3 bases and at J to 1 base, leaving 5 bases not matched to a gene. CDR3 length: 15 amino acids. Per germline, CDR1 WNHNN and CDR2 SYGVQD (reference sequence). The chain's CDR3 is CASSDPGQPNTEAFF. CDR3 sequence (DNA): TGCGCCAGCAGTGACCCGGGACAGCCGAACACTGAAGCTTTCTTT.

The gene calls are TRBV27 and TRBJ2-2; 9 nucleotides agree with TRBD1. Germline CDR1 and CDR2: MNHEY and SMNVEV (reference sequence). Trimming cost V 4 bases and J 7 bases; bases outside gene matches: 4. The CDR3 sequence is 14 residues long. The CDR3 DNA follows: TGTGCCAGCAGTTACAGGGGGCAGGGCGGGGAGCTGTTTTTT. Translated, it gives CASSYRGQGGELFF.

The chain carries TRBV7-9 and TRBJ1-5, with D perhaps matching TRBD1 (6 bases). This CDR3 contains 15 residues. Trimming shortened V by 5 bases and J by 2 bases, and 13 bases separated the two germline ends. Germline assignment: CDR1 SEHNR and CDR2 FQNEAQ (reference sequence). CDR3 in amino acids: CASSPGVPGNQPQHF. The CDR3 DNA is TGTGCCAGCAGCCCAGGGGTTCCGGGCAATCAGCCCCAGCATTTT. The variable domain in full, completed from reference TRBV7-9 and TRBJ1-5, reads DTGVSQNPRHKITKRGQNVTFRCDPISEHNRLYWYRQTLGQGPEFLTYFQNEAQLEKSRLLSDRFSAERPKGSFSTLEIQRTEQGDSAMYLCASSPGVPGNQPQHFGDGTRLSIL.

A few counts support this clone. In nucleotides, the CDR3 is TGCAGCGTACGCACAGGGAACACTGAAGCTTTCTTT. Amino acid sequence: CSVRTGNTEAFF. The gene calls are TRBV29-1 and TRBJ1-1, with D possibly being TRBD1 (5 bases). Looked up from germline, CDR1 is SQVTM and CDR2 is ANQGSEA. V lost 6 bases and J 1 base, leaving 9 bases between the germline ends. This CDR3 is built from 12 residues.